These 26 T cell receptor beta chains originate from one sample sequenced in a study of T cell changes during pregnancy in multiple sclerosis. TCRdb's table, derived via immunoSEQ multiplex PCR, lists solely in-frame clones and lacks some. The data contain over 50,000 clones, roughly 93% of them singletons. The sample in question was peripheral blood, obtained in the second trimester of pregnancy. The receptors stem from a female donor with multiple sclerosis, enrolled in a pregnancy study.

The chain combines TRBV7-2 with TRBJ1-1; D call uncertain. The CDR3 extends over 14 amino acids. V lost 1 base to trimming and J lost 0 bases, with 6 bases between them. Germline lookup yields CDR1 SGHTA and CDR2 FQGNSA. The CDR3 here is CASSLVRLNTEAFF. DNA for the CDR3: TGTGCCAGCAGCTTAGTTCGGTTGAACACTGAAGCTTTCTTT.

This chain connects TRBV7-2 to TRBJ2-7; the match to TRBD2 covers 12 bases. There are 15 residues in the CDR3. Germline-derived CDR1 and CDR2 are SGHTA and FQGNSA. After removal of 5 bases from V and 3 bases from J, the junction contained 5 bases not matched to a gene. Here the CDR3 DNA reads TGTGCCAGCAGCGCCGGACTAGCGGGATACTACGAGCAGTACTTC. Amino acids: CASSAGLAGYYEQYF.

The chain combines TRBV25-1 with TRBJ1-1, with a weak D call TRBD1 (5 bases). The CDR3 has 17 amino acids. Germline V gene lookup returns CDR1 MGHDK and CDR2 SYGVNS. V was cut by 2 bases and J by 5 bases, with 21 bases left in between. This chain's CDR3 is CASSETAGRFIWTEAFF. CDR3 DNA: TGTGCCAGCAGTGAAACGGCAGGGCGGTTTATTTGGACTGAAGCTTTCTTT. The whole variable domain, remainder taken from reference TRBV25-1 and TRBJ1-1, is EADIYQTPRYLVIGTGKKITLECSQTMGHDKMYWYQQDPGMELHLIHYSYGVNSTEKGDLSSESTVSRIRTEHFPLTLESARPSHTSQYLCASSETAGRFIWTEAFFGQGTRLTVV.

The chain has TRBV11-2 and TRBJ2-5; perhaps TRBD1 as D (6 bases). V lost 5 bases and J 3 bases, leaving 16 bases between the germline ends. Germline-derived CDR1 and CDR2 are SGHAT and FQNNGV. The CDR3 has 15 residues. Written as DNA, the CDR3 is TGTGCCAGCAGCCCTGGGGCAGGGGAGAAAGAGACCCAGTACTTC. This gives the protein CASSPGAGEKETQYF.

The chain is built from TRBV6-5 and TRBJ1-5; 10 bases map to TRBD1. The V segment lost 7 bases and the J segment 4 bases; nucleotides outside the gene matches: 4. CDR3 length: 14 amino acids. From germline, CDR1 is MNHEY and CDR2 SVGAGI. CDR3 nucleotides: TGTGCCAGCAAGGGGGGACAGGGGAATCAGCCCCAGCATTTT. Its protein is CASKGGQGNQPQHF.

The DNA for the CDR3 is TGTGCCAGCAGTGAAGCCACAGGGGCCAACGTCCTGACTTTC. Amino acids: CASSEATGANVLTF. The V gene is TRBV6-1, the J gene TRBJ2-6; D ambiguous. The CDR3 has 14 residues. V shed 0 bases and J shed 4 bases, with 4 bases lying between them. The germline V gene encodes CDR1 MNHNS and CDR2 SASEGT.

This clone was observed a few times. The CDR3 region is CASSWRDGSSYEQYF. As DNA, the CDR3 is TGCGCCAGCAGCTGGAGGGACGGCAGCTCCTACGAGCAGTACTTC. The V gene is TRBV5-1, the J gene TRBJ2-7, with TRBD2 as a possible D gene (6 bases). The CDR3 spans 15 residues. V shed 3 bases and J shed 0 bases, with 13 bases lying between them. Germline assignment: CDR1 SGHRS and CDR2 YFSETQ.

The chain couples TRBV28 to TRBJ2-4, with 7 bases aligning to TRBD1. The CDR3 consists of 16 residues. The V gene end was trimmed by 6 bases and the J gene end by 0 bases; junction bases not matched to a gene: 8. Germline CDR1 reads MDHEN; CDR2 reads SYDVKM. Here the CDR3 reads CASSPGTVGAKNIQYF. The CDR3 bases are TGTGCCAGCAGCCCCGGGACAGTGGGAGCCAAAAACATTCAGTACTTC.

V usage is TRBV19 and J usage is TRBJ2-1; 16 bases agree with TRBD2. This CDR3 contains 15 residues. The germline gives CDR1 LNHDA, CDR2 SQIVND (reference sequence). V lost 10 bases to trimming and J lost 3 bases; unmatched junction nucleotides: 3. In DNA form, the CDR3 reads TGTGCCACCGGGACTAGCGGGAGGGGCTACAATGAGCAGTTCTTC. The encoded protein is CATGTSGRGYNEQFF.

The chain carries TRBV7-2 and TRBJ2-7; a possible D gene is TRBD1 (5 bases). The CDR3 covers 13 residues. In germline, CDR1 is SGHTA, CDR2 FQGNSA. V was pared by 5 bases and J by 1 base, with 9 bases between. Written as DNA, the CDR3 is TGTGCCAGCAGCAGCAGGGTATCCTACGAGCAGTACTTC. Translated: CASSSRVSYEQYF. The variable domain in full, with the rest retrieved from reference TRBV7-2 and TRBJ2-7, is GAGVSQSPSNKVTEKGKDVELRCDPISGHTALYWYRQSLGQGLEFLIYFQGNSAPDKSGLPSDRFSAERTGGSVSTLTIQRTQQEDSAVYLCASSSRVSYEQYFGPGTRLTVT.

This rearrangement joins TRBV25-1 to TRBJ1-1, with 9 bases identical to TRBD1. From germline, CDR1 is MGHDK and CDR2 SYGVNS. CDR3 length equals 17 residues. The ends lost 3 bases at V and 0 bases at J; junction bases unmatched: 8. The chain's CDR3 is CASSDGQGTLVNTEAFF. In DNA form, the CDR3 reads TGTGCCAGCAGTGATGGACAGGGGACTTTAGTGAACACTGAAGCTTTCTTT.

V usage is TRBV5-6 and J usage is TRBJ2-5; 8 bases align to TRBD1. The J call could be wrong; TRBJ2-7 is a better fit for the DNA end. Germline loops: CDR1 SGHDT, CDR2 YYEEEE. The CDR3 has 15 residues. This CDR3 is CASSLYGTGDYEQYF. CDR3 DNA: TGTGCCAGCAGCTTGTACGGGACAGGAGACTACGAGCAGTACTTC.

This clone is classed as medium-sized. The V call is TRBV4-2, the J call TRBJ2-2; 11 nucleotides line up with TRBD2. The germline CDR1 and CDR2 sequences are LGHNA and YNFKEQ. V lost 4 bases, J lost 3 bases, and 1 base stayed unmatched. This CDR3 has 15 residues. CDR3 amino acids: CASSPLAGDTGELFF. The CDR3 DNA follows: TGTGCCAGCAGCCCACTAGCGGGAGACACCGGGGAGCTGTTTTTT.

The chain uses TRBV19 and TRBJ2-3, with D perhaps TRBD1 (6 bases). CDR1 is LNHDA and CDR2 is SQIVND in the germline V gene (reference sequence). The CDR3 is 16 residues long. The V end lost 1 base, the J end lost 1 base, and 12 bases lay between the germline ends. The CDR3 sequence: CASSIGGAGGTDTQYF. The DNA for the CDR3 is TGTGCCAGTAGTATAGGAGGGGCAGGGGGCACAGATACGCAGTATTTT.

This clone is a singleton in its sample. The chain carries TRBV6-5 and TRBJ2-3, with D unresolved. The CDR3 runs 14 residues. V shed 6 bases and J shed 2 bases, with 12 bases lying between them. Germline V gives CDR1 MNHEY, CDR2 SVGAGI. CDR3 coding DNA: TGTGCCAGCAGCCTCTCTTGGGCCACAGATACGCAGTATTTT. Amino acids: CASSLSWATDTQYF.

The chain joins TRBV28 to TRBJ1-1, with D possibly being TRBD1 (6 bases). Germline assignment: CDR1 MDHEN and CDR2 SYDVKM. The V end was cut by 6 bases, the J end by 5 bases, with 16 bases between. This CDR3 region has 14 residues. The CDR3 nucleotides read TGTGCCAGCAGAGGCCGTCTCAGGGGAACTGAAGCTTTCTTT. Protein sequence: CASRGRLRGTEAFF.

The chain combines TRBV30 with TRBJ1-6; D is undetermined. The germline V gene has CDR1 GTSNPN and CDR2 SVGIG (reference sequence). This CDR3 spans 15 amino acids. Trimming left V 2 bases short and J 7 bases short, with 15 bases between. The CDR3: CAWSPEALRNSPLHF. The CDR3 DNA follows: TGTGCCTGGAGTCCGGAGGCTCTGAGGAATTCACCCCTCCACTTT.

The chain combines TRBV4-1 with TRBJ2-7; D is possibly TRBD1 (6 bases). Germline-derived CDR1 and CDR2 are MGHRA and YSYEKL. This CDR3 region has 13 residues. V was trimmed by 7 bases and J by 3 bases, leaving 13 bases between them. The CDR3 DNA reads TGCGCCAGCACGACCGGGACATACTACGAGCAGTACTTC. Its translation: CASTTGTYYEQYF.

The CDR3 DNA is TGTGCCAGCAGCTACCGGACTAGCGGGAGCTACGAGCAGTACTTC. This gives the protein CASSYRTSGSYEQYF. The chain is built from TRBV7-2 and TRBJ2-5, with TRBD2 matching 13 bases. TRBJ2-7 matches the DNA end more closely, so the J call is doubtful. CDR3 length: 15 amino acids. Germline V gene lookup returns CDR1 SGHTA and CDR2 FQGNSA.

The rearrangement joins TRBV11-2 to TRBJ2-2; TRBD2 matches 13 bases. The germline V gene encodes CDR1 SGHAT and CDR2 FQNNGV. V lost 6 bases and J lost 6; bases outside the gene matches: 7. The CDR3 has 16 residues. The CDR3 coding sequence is TGTGCCAGCAGACCTGCGGGACTAGCGGGATCCGGGGAGCTGTTTTTT. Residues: CASRPAGLAGSGELFF.

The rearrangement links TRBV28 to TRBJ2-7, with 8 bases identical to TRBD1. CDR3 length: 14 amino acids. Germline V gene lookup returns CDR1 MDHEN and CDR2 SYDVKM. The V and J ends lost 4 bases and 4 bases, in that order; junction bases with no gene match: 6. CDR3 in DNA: TGTGCCAGCAGTTCCCAGGACAGGGAGTACGAGCAGTACTTC. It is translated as CASSSQDREYEQYF.

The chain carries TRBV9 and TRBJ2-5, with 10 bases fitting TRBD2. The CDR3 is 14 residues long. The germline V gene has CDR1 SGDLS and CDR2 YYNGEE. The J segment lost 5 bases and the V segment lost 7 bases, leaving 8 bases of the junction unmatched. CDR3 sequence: CASGASGSLETQYF. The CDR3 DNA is TGTGCCAGCGGGGCTAGCGGGAGCTTGGAGACCCAGTACTTC.

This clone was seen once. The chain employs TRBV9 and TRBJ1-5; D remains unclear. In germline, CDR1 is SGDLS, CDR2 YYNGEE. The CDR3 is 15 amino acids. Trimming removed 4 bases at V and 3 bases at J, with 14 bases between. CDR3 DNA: TGTGCCAGCAGCCAAGGTAGAGGAATCAATCAGCCCCAGCATTTT. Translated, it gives CASSQGRGINQPQHF.

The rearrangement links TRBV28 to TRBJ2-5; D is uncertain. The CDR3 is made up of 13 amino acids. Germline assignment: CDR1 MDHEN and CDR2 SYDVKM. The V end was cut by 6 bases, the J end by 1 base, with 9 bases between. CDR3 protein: CASSPTGQETQYF. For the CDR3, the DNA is TGTGCCAGCAGCCCCACTGGCCAAGAGACCCAGTACTTC.

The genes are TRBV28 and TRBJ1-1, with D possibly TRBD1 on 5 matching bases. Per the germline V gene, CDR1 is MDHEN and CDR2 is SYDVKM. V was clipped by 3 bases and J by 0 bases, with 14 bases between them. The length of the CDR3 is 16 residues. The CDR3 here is CASSFGQGTMNTEAFF. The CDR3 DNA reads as TGTGCCAGCAGTTTTGGGCAGGGAACCATGAACACTGAAGCTTTCTTT.

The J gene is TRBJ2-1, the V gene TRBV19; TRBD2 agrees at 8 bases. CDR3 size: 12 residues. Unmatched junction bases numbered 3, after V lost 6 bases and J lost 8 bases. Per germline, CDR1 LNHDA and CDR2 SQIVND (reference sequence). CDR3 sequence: CASSGRADEQFF. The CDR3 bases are TGTGCCAGTAGCGGGAGGGCGGATGAGCAGTTCTTC. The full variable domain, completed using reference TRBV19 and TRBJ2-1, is DGGITQSPKYLFRKEGQNVTLSCEQNLNHDAMYWYRQDPGQGLRLIYYSQIVNDFQKGDIAEGYSVSREKKESFPLTVTSAQKNPTAFYLCASSGRADEQFFGPGTRLTVL.